The 5 T cell receptor beta chains given below trace back to one sample, sequenced in a study of T cell responses to AZD1222 COVID-19 vaccine. The method was immunoSEQ multiplex PCR; TCRdb's version includes in-frame clones alone and lacks a portion of them. The sample yields over 50,000 clones, around 82% seen once. Sequencing was performed on peripheral blood, taken 28 days after the second AZD1222 dose. These receptors originate from an adult who received the AZD1222 COVID-19 vaccine.

This clone turned up a few times. The rearrangement joins TRBV7-9 to TRBJ2-7; the D call may be TRBD1 or TRBD2 (5 bases each). CDR3 length: 12 amino acids. Germline V lookup: CDR1 SEHNR, CDR2 FQNEAQ (reference sequence). Trimming left V 5 bases short and J 4 bases short, with 9 bases between. The chain's CDR3 is CASSRDGYEQYF. As DNA, the CDR3 is TGTGCCAGCAGCCGGGACGGGTACGAGCAGTACTTC.

This chain links TRBV19 with TRBJ1-6; 7 bases are a match to TRBD1. This CDR3 contains 15 residues. In germline, CDR1 is LNHDA, CDR2 SQIVND (reference sequence). V lost 7 bases and J lost 2; bases outside the gene matches: 5. CDR3 sequence: CASTLGQPYNSPLHF. The CDR3 DNA sequence: TGTGCCAGTACCTTGGGACAGCCCTATAATTCACCCCTCCACTTT. The full variable domain, its missing parts supplied by reference TRBV19 and TRBJ1-6, is DGGITQSPKYLFRKEGQNVTLSCEQNLNHDAMYWYRQDPGQGLRLIYYSQIVNDFQKGDIAEGYSVSREKKESFPLTVTSAQKNPTAFYLCASTLGQPYNSPLHFGNGTRLTVT.

The V and J genes are TRBV6-6 and TRBJ2-1; possible D gene TRBD2, 5 bases. The ends were cut back, 6 bases at V and 7 bases at J, with 16 bases in the middle. The CDR3 consists of 14 residues. The V gene's germline CDR1 is MNHNY and CDR2 SVGAGI (reference sequence). CDR3 sequence: CASRGVRGINEQFF. The CDR3 DNA is TGTGCCAGCAGGGGAGTACGCGGAATAAATGAGCAGTTCTTC.

This sequence joins TRBV30 and TRBJ1-2; 11 bases match TRBD1. V dropped 2 bases and J dropped 7; count of bases not matched to a gene: 12. The CDR3 runs 16 residues. The V gene's germline CDR1 is GTSNPN and CDR2 SVGIG (reference sequence). CDR3 nucleotides: TGTGCCTGGAGTCCCTTGGGACAGGGGGAAGTTAGTGGCTACACCTTC. It translates to CAWSPLGQGEVSGYTF.

This clone came up once. V usage is TRBV19 and J usage is TRBJ1-5; D is unresolved. Germline-derived CDR1 and CDR2 are LNHDA and SQIVND (reference sequence). Trimming removed 3 bases from V and 7 bases from J, with 13 bases in between. This CDR3 has 14 amino acids. CDR3 sequence reads: CASSISGSGQPQHF. CDR3 DNA: TGTGCCAGTAGTATCTCGGGGTCTGGGCAGCCCCAGCATTTT.